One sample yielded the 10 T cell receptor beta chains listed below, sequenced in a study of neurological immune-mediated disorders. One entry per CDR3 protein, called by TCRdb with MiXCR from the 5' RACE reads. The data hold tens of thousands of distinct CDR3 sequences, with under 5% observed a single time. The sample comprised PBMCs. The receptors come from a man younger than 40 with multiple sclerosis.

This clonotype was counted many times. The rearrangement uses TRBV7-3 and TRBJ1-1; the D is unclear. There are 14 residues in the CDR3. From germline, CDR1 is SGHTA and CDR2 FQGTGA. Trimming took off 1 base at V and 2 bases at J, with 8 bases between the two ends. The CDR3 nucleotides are TGTGCCAGCAGCTTAAATGGCGGAAACACTGAAGCTTTCTTT. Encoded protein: CASSLNGGNTEAFF.

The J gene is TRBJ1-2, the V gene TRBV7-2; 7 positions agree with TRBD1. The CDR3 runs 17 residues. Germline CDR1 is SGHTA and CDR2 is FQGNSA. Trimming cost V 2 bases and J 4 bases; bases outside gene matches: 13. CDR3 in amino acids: CASSLILRGQGSYGYTF. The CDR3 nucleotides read TGTGCCAGCAGCTTAATACTAAGGGGGCAGGGTAGCTATGGCTACACCTTC.

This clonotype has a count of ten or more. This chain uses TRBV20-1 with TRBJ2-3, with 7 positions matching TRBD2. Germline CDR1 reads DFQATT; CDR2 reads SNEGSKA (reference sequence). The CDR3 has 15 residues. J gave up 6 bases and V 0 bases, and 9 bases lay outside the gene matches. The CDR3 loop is CSARERRGGTDTQYF. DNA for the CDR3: TGCAGTGCTAGAGAACGGCGCGGGGGTACGGATACGCAGTATTTT.

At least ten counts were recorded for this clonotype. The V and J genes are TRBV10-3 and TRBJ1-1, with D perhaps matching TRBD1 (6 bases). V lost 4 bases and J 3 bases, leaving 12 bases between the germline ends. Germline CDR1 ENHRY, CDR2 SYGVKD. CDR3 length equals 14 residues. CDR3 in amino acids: CAISVGGADTEAFF. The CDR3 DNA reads TGTGCCATCAGTGTCGGGGGGGCCGACACTGAAGCTTTCTTT.

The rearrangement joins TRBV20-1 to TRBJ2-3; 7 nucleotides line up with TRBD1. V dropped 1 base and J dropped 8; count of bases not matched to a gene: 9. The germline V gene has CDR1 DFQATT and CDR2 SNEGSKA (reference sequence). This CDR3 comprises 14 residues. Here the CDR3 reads CSARAGQTIGTQYF. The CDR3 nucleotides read TGCAGTGCTAGAGCGGGACAGACCATCGGTACGCAGTATTTT.

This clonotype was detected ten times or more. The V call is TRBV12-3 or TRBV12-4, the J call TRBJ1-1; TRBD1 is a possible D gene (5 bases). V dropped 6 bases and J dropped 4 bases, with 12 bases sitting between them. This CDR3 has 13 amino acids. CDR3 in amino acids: CASSLAQGTEAFF. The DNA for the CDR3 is TGTGCCAGCAGCCTAGCCCAGGGCACTGAAGCTTTCTTT.

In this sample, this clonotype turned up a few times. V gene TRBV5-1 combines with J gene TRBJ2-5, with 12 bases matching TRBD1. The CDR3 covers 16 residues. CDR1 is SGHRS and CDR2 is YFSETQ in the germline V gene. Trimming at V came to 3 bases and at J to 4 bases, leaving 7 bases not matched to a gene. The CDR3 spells CASSSGDRGRRETQYF. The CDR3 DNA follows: TGCGCCAGCAGCTCTGGGGACAGGGGGCGCCGAGAGACCCAGTACTTC.

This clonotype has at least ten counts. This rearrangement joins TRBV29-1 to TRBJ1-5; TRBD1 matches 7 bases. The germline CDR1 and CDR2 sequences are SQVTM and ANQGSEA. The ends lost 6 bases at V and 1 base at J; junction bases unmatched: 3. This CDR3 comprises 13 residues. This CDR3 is CSVAGGSNQPQHF. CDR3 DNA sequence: TGCAGCGTGGCAGGGGGGAGCAATCAGCCCCAGCATTTT.

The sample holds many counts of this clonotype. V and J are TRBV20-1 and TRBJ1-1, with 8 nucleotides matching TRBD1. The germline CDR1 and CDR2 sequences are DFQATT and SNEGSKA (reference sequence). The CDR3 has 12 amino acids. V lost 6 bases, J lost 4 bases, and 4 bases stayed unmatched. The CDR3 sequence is CSAQGAGTEAFF. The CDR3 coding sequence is TGCAGTGCCCAGGGGGCAGGCACTGAAGCTTTCTTT.

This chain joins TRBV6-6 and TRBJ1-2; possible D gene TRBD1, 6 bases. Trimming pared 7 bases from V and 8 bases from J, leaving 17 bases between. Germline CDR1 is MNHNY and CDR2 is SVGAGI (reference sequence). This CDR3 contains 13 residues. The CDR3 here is CASTDRTAGGYTF. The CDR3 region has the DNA TGTGCCAGCACCGATAGGACAGCGGGGGGCTACACCTTC.